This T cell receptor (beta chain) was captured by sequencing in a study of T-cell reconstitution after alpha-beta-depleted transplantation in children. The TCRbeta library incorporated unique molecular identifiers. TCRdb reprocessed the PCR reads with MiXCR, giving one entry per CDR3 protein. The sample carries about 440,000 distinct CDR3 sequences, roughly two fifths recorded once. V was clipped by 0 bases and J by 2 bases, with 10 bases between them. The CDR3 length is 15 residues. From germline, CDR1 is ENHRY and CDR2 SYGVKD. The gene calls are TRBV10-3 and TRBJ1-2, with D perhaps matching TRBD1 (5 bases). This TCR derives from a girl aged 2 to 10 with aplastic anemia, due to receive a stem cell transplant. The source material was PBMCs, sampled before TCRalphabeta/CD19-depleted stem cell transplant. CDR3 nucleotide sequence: TGTGCCATCAGTGAGTCACGGCAGGGAAACTATGGCTACACCTTC. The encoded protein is CAISESRQGNYGYTF.